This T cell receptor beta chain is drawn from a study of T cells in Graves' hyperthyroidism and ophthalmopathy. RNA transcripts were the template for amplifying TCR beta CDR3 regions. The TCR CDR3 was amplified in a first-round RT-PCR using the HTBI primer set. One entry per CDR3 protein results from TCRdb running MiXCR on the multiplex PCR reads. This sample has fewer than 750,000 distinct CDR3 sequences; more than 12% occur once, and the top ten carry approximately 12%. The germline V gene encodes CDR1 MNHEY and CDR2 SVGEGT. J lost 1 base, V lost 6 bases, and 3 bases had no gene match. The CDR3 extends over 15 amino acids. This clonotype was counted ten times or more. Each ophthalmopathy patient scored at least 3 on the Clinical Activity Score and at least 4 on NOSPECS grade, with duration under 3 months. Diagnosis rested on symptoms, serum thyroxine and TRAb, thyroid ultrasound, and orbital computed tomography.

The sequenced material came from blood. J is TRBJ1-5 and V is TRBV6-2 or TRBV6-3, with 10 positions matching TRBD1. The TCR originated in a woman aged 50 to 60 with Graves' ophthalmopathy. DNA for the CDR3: TGTGCCAGCAGCTGGACAGGGGGAAGCAATCAGCCCCAGCATTTT. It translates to CASSWTGGSNQPQHF.